The TCR beta chain described here comes from a study of T-cell reconstitution after alpha-beta-depleted transplantation in children. There are 17 residues in the CDR3. Unmatched junction bases numbered 6, after V lost 1 base and J lost 2 bases. CDR1 and CDR2 from the germline V gene are MNHEY and SVGAGI. Library preparation (for TCRbeta) was performed with unique molecular identifiers. TCRdb reprocessed the PCR reads with MiXCR, giving one entry per CDR3 protein. The sample records some 460,000 distinct CDR3 sequences, roughly 15% being singletons. Sequencing was performed on PBMCs, mostly from graft donor cells, taken 360 days after TCRalphabeta/CD19-depleted stem cell transplant. The chain couples TRBV6-5 to TRBJ2-2; 8 nucleotides line up with TRBD1. The source of this sequence is a boy younger than two who had a stem cell transplant for Wiskott-Aldrich syndrome, so the T cells may come from the graft donor. In DNA, the CDR3 is TGTGCCAGCAGTTACTGGCAGGGGGCCCTTAACACCGGGGAGCTGTTTTTT. This codes for CASSYWQGALNTGELFF.